One sample yielded the 10 T cell receptor beta chains listed below, sequenced in a study of shared clonotypes between healthy human individuals. Here immunoSEQ multiplex PCR was the method, and the copy in TCRdb shows in-frame clones only, minus some. This sample carries about 2.2 million clones, roughly 93% of them seen once, and the ten largest clones take approximately 1.6%. CD45RO-negative, CCR7-selected cells formed the naive CD8 fraction, which excluded terminally differentiated effector memory CD45RA+ cells. The specimen sequenced was naive CD8+ T cells from PBMCs. The source of these receptors is a man between 18 and 35 years old in good health. Some clones in this sample may be carry-over from other donors' samples.

This chain links TRBV7-9 with TRBJ1-2; TRBD1 is a possible D gene (6 bases). The CDR3 length is 16 residues. The germline V gene has CDR1 SEHNR and CDR2 FQNEAQ (reference sequence). Trimming took off 5 bases at V and 5 bases at J, with 21 bases between the two ends. In DNA, the CDR3 is TGTGCCAGCAGCCCGGGGGGCGGCAGGAGACCTTATGGCTACACCTTC. It translates to CASSPGGGRRPYGYTF.

V usage is TRBV7-9 and J usage is TRBJ2-7; no firm D call. Germline assignment: CDR1 SEHNR and CDR2 FQNEAQ (reference sequence). Trimming removed 4 bases at V and 12 bases at J, with 19 bases between. The CDR3 has 13 residues. The CDR3 DNA follows: TGTGCCAGCAGCTCTCCCAACGACCCGACGCGGTACTTC. Its translation is CASSSPNDPTRYF.

The V gene is TRBV28, the J gene TRBJ1-2; 8 nucleotides align to TRBD1. This CDR3 spans 12 amino acids. Germline V gene sequence: CDR1 MDHEN, CDR2 SYDVKM. Trimming removed 6 bases from V and 7 bases from J; junction bases left unmatched: 4. The CDR3: CASRMDRAGYTF. DNA of the CDR3: TGTGCCAGCAGGATGGACAGGGCTGGCTACACCTTC.

The chain uses TRBV6-5 and TRBJ2-1; no clear D. CDR1 and CDR2 from the germline V gene are MNHEY and SVGAGI. This CDR3 spans 15 amino acids. Deletions cut 0 bases from V and 2 bases from J, with 8 bases between. CDR3 sequence: CASSYSGQAYNEQFF. The CDR3 nucleotides are TGTGCCAGCAGTTACTCCGGGCAGGCCTACAATGAGCAGTTCTTC.

In this sample, this clone turned up once. This sequence joins TRBV5-5 and TRBJ1-5; possibly TRBD1 for D (6 bases). Germline V gene data show CDR1 as SGHKS and CDR2 as YYEKEE (reference sequence). The ends were cut back, 0 bases at V and 6 bases at J, with 10 bases in the middle. This CDR3 spans 14 amino acids. The CDR3 region is CASSLAGVSQPQHF. Here the CDR3 DNA reads TGTGCCAGCAGCTTGGCAGGGGTTTCTCAGCCCCAGCATTTT.

As concerns this clone: This sample includes further DNA sequences coding for the same CDR3. The CDR3 DNA reads as TGTGCCAGCAGTTTGACTAGCAATCAGCCCCAGCATTTT. Its translation is CASSLTSNQPQHF. V is TRBV27 and J is TRBJ1-5, with D hard to call. The CDR3 is made up of 13 amino acids. Germline V gives CDR1 MNHEY, CDR2 SMNVEV (reference sequence). Trimming cost V 3 bases and J 0 bases, with 3 bases left between them.

V gene TRBV27 combines with J gene TRBJ1-2; D unclear. CDR1 is MNHEY, CDR2 SMNVEV, per germline (reference sequence). The CDR3 extends over 16 amino acids. V lost 2 bases to trimming and J lost 4 bases, with 17 bases between them. The CDR3 region has the DNA TGTGCCAGCAGTTTAAGGGCAGGAGTATGGAGCTATGGCTACACCTTC. Its protein is CASSLRAGVWSYGYTF.

CDR3 sequence (DNA): TGTGCCAGTAGTGCCGATCAGGGGGCGAGGACTGAAGCTTTCTTT. Protein: CASSADQGARTEAFF. This chain uses TRBV19 with TRBJ1-1; the match to TRBD1 covers 8 bases. This CDR3 comprises 15 residues. Germline assignment: CDR1 LNHDA and CDR2 SQIVND (reference sequence). The V segment lost 5 bases and the J segment 5 bases; nucleotides outside the gene matches: 10.

The chain combines TRBV19 with TRBJ2-7; D may correspond to TRBD1 or TRBD2 (5 bases each). Germline lookup yields CDR1 LNHDA and CDR2 SQIVND (reference sequence). V shed 3 bases and J shed 2 bases, with 20 bases lying between them. The CDR3 consists of 17 residues. Here the CDR3 reads CASSIRDGGSGAYEQYF. The CDR3 DNA follows: TGTGCCAGTAGTATCAGGGACGGCGGGTCTGGTGCCTACGAGCAGTACTTC.

About this clone: This sample also contains other DNA sequences that code for the same CDR3. The genes are TRBV27 and TRBJ2-3; D remains ambiguous. V lost 4 bases to trimming and J lost 2 bases, with 4 bases between them. This CDR3 spans 12 amino acids. CDR1 and CDR2 (germline): MNHEY, SMNVEV (reference sequence). In DNA form, the CDR3 reads TGTGCCAGCAGTTCCCCCACAGATACGCAGTATTTT. This encodes CASSSPTDTQYF.